This T cell receptor (beta chain) emerged from a study of T-cell memory formation after mild COVID-19. Study outcomes and limitations: Cross-reactive memory appears to have joined, as suggested by some responding clones showing up in pre-infection memory.

This clonotype was detected only a few times. Antigen unknown. A read error may account for a junction end that differs from germline. MiXCR was run by TCRdb on the 5' RACE reads, yielding one entry per CDR3 protein. The repertoire holds around 340,000 distinct CDR3 sequences, roughly 21% seen once, with around 12% in the top ten. This CDR3 comprises 16 residues. The germline V gene encodes CDR1 SSHAT and CDR2 FNYEAQ (reference sequence). The clonotype was recovered from an adult woman who had mild COVID-19 (a few samples of this study predate the infection). Cell type and time point are not known. The sample was PBMCs or a T cell subset sorted from them (not recorded which). V and J are TRBV7-7 and TRBJ2-5; 10 nucleotides align to TRBD1. The CDR3 is CASSSGTGVTQETQYF. The DNA of the CDR3 is TGTGCTAGCAGCTCGGGGACAGGGGTGACCCAAGAGACCCAGTACTTC. Combining the CDR3 with reference TRBV7-7 and TRBJ2-5 gives the whole variable domain GAGVSQSPRYKVTKRGQDVTLRCDPISSHATLYWYQQALGQGPEFLTYFNYEAQPDKSGLPSDRFSAERPEGSISTLTIQRTEQRDSAMYRCASSSGTGVTQETQYFGPGTRLLVL.